These 14 T cell receptor beta chains originate from one sample sequenced in a study of T cell responses to AZD1222 COVID-19 vaccine. Only in-frame clones appear in the TCRdb table, and some are missing; sequencing was by immunoSEQ multiplex PCR. The table has just under 150,000 clones, approximately 86% seen once; the top ten hold approximately 4.7%. Source: peripheral blood, taken 28 days after the second AZD1222 dose. Source of these receptors: an adult who received the AZD1222 COVID-19 vaccine.

The chain links TRBV5-4 to TRBJ2-2; 8 bases fit TRBD2. Per germline, CDR1 SGHNT and CDR2 YYREEE (reference sequence). J was trimmed by 6 bases and V by 2 bases; bases with no gene match: 3. The CDR3 length is 14 residues. Written as DNA, the CDR3 is TGTGCCAGCAGCTTAACGGGAGGGTCCGGGGAGCTGTTTTTT. Encoded protein: CASSLTGGSGELFF.

The chain combines TRBV5-1 with TRBJ1-3; D might be TRBD1 (5 bases). The CDR3 length is 15 residues. Germline values: CDR1 SGHRS, CDR2 YFSETQ. The V end lost 0 bases, the J end lost 2 bases, and 9 bases lay between the germline ends. The CDR3: CASSLGQKAGNTIYF. CDR3 coding DNA: TGCGCCAGCAGCTTGGGACAGAAAGCTGGAAACACCATATATTTT.

The CDR3 DNA sequence: TGTGCCAGTAGAAATCGACAGGGCCCTGAAGCTTTCTTT. Residues: CASRNRQGPEAFF. This rearrangement joins TRBV19 to TRBJ1-1, with 7 bases lining up with TRBD1. J gave up 6 bases and V 6 bases, and 7 bases lay outside the gene matches. The germline gives CDR1 LNHDA, CDR2 SQIVND (reference sequence). The CDR3 runs to 13 residues.

As regards this clone: The sample carries other DNA sequences with the same CDR3. The chain uses TRBV6-5 and TRBJ2-2; the match to TRBD1 covers 7 bases. Trimming took 10 bases from V and 1 from J; bases not matched to a gene: 3. The CDR3 totals 13 residues. Germline assignment: CDR1 MNHEY and CDR2 SVGAGI. CDR3 bases: TGTGCCACTAGGGACAGGAACACCGGGGAGCTGTTTTTT. Its translation: CATRDRNTGELFF.

This chain connects TRBV19 to TRBJ2-1; D not certain. V shed 6 bases and J shed 6 bases, with 12 bases lying between them. The CDR3 sequence is 13 residues long. Germline CDR1 is LNHDA and CDR2 is SQIVND (reference sequence). The CDR3 bases are TGTGCCAGTAGCCCCGAGTGGGCCAATGAGCAGTTCTTC. This sequence encodes CASSPEWANEQFF.

J is TRBJ1-4 and V is TRBV11-2, with 9 bases aligning to TRBD1. The CDR3 length is 17 residues. Germline V gene lookup returns CDR1 SGHAT and CDR2 FQNNGV. V shed 5 bases, J shed 12 bases, and the junction held 19 bases outside the gene matches. CDR3 sequence: CASSLRDRVWGRLELFF. The CDR3 DNA follows: TGTGCCAGCAGCCTCCGGGACAGGGTTTGGGGAAGATTAGAACTGTTTTTT.

This clone was seen just once. The chain is built from TRBV11-2 and TRBJ1-6; TRBD1 agrees at 8 bases. The CDR3 runs to 13 residues. Trimming removed 6 bases from V and 12 bases from J; junction bases left unmatched: 7. The germline CDR1 and CDR2 sequences are SGHAT and FQNNGV. CDR3 nucleotides: TGTGCCAGCAGTCAGGGGACAGGAGGACCCCTCCACTTT. Protein product: CASSQGTGGPLHF.

This clone was counted between two and nine times. Germline and junction disagree at one end, which may indicate a read error. The rearrangement uses TRBV7-9 and TRBJ1-2; 11 bases fit TRBD1. Germline assignment: CDR1 SEHNR and CDR2 FQNEAQ (reference sequence). This CDR3 is built from 15 residues. CDR3: CASSPGTGGNNGYTF. The CDR3 nucleotides read TGTGCCAGCAGCCCGGGGACAGGGGGTAACAATGGCTACACCTTC. Looking up the rest from reference TRBV7-9 and TRBJ1-2 gives the full variable domain: DTGVSQNPRHKITKRGQNVTFRCDPISEHNRLYWYRQTLGQGPEFLTYFQNEAQLEKSRLLSDRFSAERPKGSFSTLEIQRTEQGDSAMYLCASSPGTGGNNGYTFGSGTRLTVV.

This chain links TRBV2 with TRBJ1-1, with D uncertain. Trimming shortened V by 6 bases and J by 3 bases, and 11 bases separated the two germline ends. The germline V gene has CDR1 SNHLY and CDR2 FYNNEI. This CDR3 has 13 amino acids. In DNA, the CDR3 is TGTGCCAGCAGAGAAAACCGCGACACTGAAGCTTTCTTT. The encoded protein is CASRENRDTEAFF.

This clone has a single count. The rearrangement links TRBV5-4 to TRBJ1-1, with 8 positions matching TRBD1. The CDR3 loop spans 15 amino acids. V was clipped by 0 bases and J by 3 bases; unmatched bases: 4. Per the germline V gene, CDR1 is SGHNT and CDR2 is YYREEE (reference sequence). This CDR3 is CASSLVDRAHTEAFF. CDR3 bases: TGTGCCAGCAGCTTGGTGGACAGGGCCCACACTGAAGCTTTCTTT.

This clone was detected once. The rearrangement uses TRBV6-5 and TRBJ1-2; 8 bases are shared with TRBD1. The germline gives CDR1 MNHEY, CDR2 SVGAGI. V lost 6 bases and J lost 5; bases outside the gene matches: 8. The CDR3 has 14 residues. Here the CDR3 DNA reads TGTGCCAGCAGGCGTGGGGGGACAGGTTATGGCTACACCTTC. Encoded protein: CASRRGGTGYGYTF.

This clone has just one count. The gene calls are TRBV3-1 (or the pseudogene TRBV3-2) and TRBJ1-2; D not resolved. V lost 7 bases, J lost 5 bases, and 17 bases lay in between. The CDR3 spans 14 residues. Germline CDR1 LGHDT, CDR2 YNNKEL (reference sequence). CDR3 protein: CASTSGGPTYGYTF. The CDR3 DNA sequence: TGTGCCAGCACCTCGGGAGGACCTACGTATGGCTACACCTTC.

The rearrangement links TRBV27 to TRBJ2-1, with D perhaps TRBD1 (6 bases). The germline CDR1 and CDR2 sequences are MNHEY and SMNVEV (reference sequence). Trimming took 7 bases from V and 3 from J, leaving 19 bases between them. CDR3 length: 16 residues. Written as DNA, the CDR3 is TGTGCCAGCACCCGATTGAGTGCACAGGGCTACAATGAGCAGTTCTTC. It encodes CASTRLSAQGYNEQFF.

This chain links TRBV5-6 with TRBJ1-4; D is possibly TRBD1 (5 bases). This CDR3 comprises 14 residues. Trimming pared 0 bases from V and 8 bases from J, leaving 11 bases between. Per the germline V gene, CDR1 is SGHDT and CDR2 is YYEEEE. In DNA, the CDR3 is TGTGCCAGCAGCTTGGACAGGTCCGCGGAAAAACTGTTTTTT. This translates into CASSLDRSAEKLFF. Full variable domain (outside the CDR3, taken from reference TRBV5-6 and TRBJ1-4): DAGVTQSPTHLIKTRGQQVTLRCSPKSGHDTVSWYQQALGQGPQFIFQYYEEEERQRGNFPDRFSGHQFPNYSSELNVNALLLGDSALYLCASSLDRSAEKLFFGSGTQLSVL.